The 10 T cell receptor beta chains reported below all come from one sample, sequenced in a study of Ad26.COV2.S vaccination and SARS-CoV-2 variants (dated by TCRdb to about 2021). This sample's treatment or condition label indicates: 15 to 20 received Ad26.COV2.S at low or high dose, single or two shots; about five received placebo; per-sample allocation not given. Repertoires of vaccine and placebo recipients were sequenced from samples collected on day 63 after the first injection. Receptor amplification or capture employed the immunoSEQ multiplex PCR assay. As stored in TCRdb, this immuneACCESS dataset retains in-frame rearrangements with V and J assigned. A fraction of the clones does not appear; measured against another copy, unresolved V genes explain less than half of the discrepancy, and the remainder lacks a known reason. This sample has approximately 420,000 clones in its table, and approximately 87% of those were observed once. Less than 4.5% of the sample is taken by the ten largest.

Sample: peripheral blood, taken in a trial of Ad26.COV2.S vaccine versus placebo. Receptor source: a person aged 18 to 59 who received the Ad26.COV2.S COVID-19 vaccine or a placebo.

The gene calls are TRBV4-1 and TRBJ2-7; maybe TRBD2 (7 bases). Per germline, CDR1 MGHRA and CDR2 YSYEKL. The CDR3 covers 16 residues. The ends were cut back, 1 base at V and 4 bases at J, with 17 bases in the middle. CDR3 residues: CASSQVGGGGWYEQYF. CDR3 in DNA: TGCGCCAGCAGCCAAGTTGGAGGGGGGGGATGGTACGAGCAGTACTTC.

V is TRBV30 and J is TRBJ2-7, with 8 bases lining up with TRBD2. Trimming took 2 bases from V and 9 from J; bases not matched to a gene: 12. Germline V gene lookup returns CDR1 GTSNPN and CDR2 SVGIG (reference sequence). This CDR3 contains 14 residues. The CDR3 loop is CAWSHPGLREGQYF. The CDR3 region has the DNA TGTGCCTGGAGTCACCCGGGACTCCGGGAGGGGCAGTACTTC.

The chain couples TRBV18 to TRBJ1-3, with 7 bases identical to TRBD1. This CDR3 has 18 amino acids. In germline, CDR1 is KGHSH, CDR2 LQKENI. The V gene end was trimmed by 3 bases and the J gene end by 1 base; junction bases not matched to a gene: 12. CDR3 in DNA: TGTGCCAGCTCACCGTTCAACAGGGGTCGGATTTCTGGAAACACCATATATTTT. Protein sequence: CASSPFNRGRISGNTIYF.

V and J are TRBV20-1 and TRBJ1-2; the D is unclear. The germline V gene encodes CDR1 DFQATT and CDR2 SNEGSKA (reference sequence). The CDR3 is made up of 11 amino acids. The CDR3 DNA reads TGCAGCGTTCTCGGTCGGGTTGGCTACACCTTC. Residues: CSVLGRVGYTF.

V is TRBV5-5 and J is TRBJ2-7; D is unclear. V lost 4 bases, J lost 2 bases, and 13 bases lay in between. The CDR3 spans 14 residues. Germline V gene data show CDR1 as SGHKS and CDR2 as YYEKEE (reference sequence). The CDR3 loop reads CASSLTDKPYEQYF. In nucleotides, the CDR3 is TGTGCCAGCAGCCTCACAGACAAGCCCTACGAGCAGTACTTC.

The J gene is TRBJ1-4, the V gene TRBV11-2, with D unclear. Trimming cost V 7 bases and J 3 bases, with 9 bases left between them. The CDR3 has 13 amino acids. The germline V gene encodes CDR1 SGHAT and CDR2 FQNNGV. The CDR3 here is CASTQRANEKLFF. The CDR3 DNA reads TGTGCCAGCACCCAGCGGGCTAATGAAAAACTGTTTTTT.

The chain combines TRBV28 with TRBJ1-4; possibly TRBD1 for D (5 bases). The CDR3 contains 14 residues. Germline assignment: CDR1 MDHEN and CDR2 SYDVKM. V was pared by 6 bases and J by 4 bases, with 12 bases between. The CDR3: CASSYAGVNEKLFF. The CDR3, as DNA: TGTGCCAGCAGCTACGCGGGGGTTAATGAAAAACTGTTTTTT.

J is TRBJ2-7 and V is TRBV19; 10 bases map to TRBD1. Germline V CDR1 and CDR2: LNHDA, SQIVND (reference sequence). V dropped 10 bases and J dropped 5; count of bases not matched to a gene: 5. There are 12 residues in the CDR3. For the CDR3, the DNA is TGTGCCACCCGACAGGGGGCCAACGAGCAGTACTTC. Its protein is CATRQGANEQYF.

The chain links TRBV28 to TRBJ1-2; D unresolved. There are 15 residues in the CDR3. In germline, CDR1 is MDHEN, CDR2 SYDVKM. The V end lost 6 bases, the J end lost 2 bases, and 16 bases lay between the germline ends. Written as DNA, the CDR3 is TGTGCCAGCAGCCCACCCGCACTCCAGAACTATGGCTACACCTTC. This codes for CASSPPALQNYGYTF.

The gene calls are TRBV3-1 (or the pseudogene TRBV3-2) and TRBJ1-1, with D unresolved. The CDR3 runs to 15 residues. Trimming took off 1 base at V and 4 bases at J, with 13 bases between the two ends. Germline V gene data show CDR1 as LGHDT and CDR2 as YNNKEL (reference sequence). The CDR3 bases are TGTGCCAGCAGCCAAGCGCCCGGGTGGGGCACTGAAGCTTTCTTT. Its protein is CASSQAPGWGTEAFF.